The rows below give T cell receptor beta chains drawn from one sample of a study of OX40 agonist ivuxolimab in advanced cancers. Assay: immunoSEQ multiplex PCR; the TCRdb copy retains only in-frame clones and omits some. The sample has about 44,000 clones, 88% seen once. Sample: CD4+ or CD8+ T cells sorted from blood, taken in a trial of the OX40 agonist ivuxolimab. The source of these receptors is an adult with an advanced solid tumor such as melanoma, head and neck, liver or kidney cancer. Both conserved end residues are trimmed from each CDR3.

j_gene,v_gene,CDR3aa
TRBJ1-2,TRBV27,ASSSSSTGPYGGYT
TRBJ2-5,TRBV6-1,ASSDTMETQY
TRBJ1-6,TRBV5-4,ASSLVGESSPLH
TRBJ2-2,TRBV29-1,SVVAGARELF
TRBJ2-3,TRBV5-1,ASSLEGLLADTQY
TRBJ2-1,TRBV4-1,ASSQVPPETSGAYNEQF
TRBJ2-1,TRBV9,ASSVGLAGGNEQF
TRBJ1-4,TRBV27,ASSLYAAEKLF
TRBJ1-1,TRBV7-8,ASSFRTNTEAF
TRBJ1-4,TRBV4-3,ASSQDWAINEKLF
TRBJ2-5,TRBV29-1,SVEEERWETQY
TRBJ2-1,TRBV19,ASTLLLAGYNEQF
TRBJ1-5,TRBV5-5,ASGMGLTGNQPQH
TRBJ2-7,TRBV4-1,ASSPATTRNEQY
TRBJ2-1,TRBV4-3,ASSQGQVGQVLSEQF
TRBJ2-7,TRBV7-2,ASSGRPRGTYEQY
TRBJ1-5,TRBV30,AWSVGLGTHQPQH
TRBJ2-1,TRBV4-2,ASSPTGAGGVGNEQF
TRBJ2-3,TRBV4-1,ASSQEWATDTQY
TRBJ2-1,TRBV7-2,ASSLNYPGNEQF
TRBJ1-1,TRBV11-1,ASSLERGREAF
TRBJ1-2,TRBV7-2,ASSLGTIANYGYT
TRBJ1-5,TRBV6-5,ASREGIGTTLPQH
TRBJ2-4,TRBV7-2,ASSLMASGVAKNIQY
TRBJ2-5,TRBV9,ASSVTSLERGETQY
TRBJ2-1,TRBV5-4,ASWGQGALNEQF
TRBJ2-7,TRBV4-2,ASSQDGARAEQY
TRBJ2-1,TRBV4-1,ASSQVTEGANEQF
TRBJ2-7,TRBV9,ASSPQKGGGVYEQY
TRBJ1-1,TRBV27,ASSFLPPRNPRNTEAF
TRBJ2-6,TRBV2,ASSDRLPGANVLT
TRBJ2-1,TRBV6-5,ASSYSRGSEQF
TRBJ2-2,TRBV5-6,ASRHGLKNTGELF
TRBJ1-6,TRBV10-3,AISLGTLSSYNSPLH
TRBJ1-3,TRBV11-2,ASSLGTGAGNTIY
TRBJ1-1,TRBV7-9,ASSFLVAVPEAF
TRBJ2-7,TRBV19,ASSIRDSYEQY
TRBJ2-2,TRBV7-3,ASSLQRGPNTGELF
TRBJ2-5,TRBV6-5,ASSYTGQGEQETRY
TRBJ1-1,TRBV27,ASSSGPTWGMNTEAF